A selection of T cell receptor beta chains follows, all from one sample in a study of OX40 agonist ivuxolimab in advanced cancers. Here immunoSEQ multiplex PCR was the method, and the copy in TCRdb shows in-frame clones only, minus some. The sample yields tens of thousands of clones, around 87% seen once. Source: CD4+ or CD8+ T cells sorted from blood, taken in a trial of the OX40 agonist ivuxolimab. Receptor source: an adult with an advanced solid tumor such as melanoma, head and neck, liver or kidney cancer. Each CDR3 is given with its conserved first and last residue.

TRBV7-2	TRBJ1-2	CASSLARDIYGYTF
TRBV18	TRBJ2-1	CASSLAADLNEQFF
TRBV19	TRBJ1-1	CASSPHPGREDTEAFF
TRBV5-4	TRBJ2-3	CASSFASSGRAKDTQYF
TRBV6-1	TRBJ1-4	CASSEYRGLNEKLFF
TRBV18	TRBJ2-1	CASSPLGANEQFF
TRBV27	TRBJ1-5	CASSRGHLDQPQHF
TRBV4-1	TRBJ1-5	CASSQEGGTLNQPQHF
TRBV27	TRBJ2-5	CASSSPGRGTQYF
TRBV30	TRBJ1-2	CAWNRDTNYGYTF
TRBV5-4	TRBJ1-2	CASSITGYGYTF
TRBV29-1	-	CSVASGSGIFGETQYF
TRBV19	TRBJ2-5	CASSSQGVETQYF
TRBV27	TRBJ1-2	CASKSLEASVNGYTF
TRBV5-1	TRBJ2-2	CASSWEGQNTGELFF